This T cell receptor (beta chain) emerged from a study of OX40 agonist ivuxolimab in advanced cancers. Study-wide context: Given to patients was ivuxolimab, an agonistic anti-OX40 (CD134) antibody. Aged roughly 23 to 90 with a mean of roughly 63 years, they were roughly 83% male. General study results and limits: Patients who responded partially at 0.1-3.0 mg/kg showed clonal expansion ranking among the lowest.

The assay was immunoSEQ multiplex PCR, and TCRdb's table has in-frame clones only and misses some. The sample records around 20,000 clones, 74% being singletons. In regard to this clone: Its target is unknown. It is unclear where the CDR3 begins or ends on the DNA, so no DNA is shown, and the CDR3 is as TCRdb lists it.

14 amino acids form the CDR3, both terminal residues included. From germline, CDR1 is LNHDA and CDR2 SQIVND (reference sequence). The starting material was CD4+ or CD8+ T cells sorted from blood, obtained in a trial of the OX40 agonist ivuxolimab. This rearrangement joins TRBV19 to TRBJ1-6. The receptor was derived from an adult with an advanced solid tumor such as melanoma, head and neck, liver or kidney cancer. The chain's CDR3 is CASTSGVYNSPLHF.